The 23 T cell receptor beta chains given below trace back to one sample, sequenced in a study of shared clonotypes between healthy human individuals. Produced via immunoSEQ multiplex PCR; TCRdb's table is partial and in-frame only. The data show a few million clones, roughly nine tenths seen once. Sequencing was carried out using naive CD4+ T cells sorted from blood. The subset denotes: CD45RA+ positively selected. These receptors came from a man between 18 and 29 years old in good health.

The table lists this clone with a count of one. The chain carries TRBV29-1 and TRBJ2-3; perhaps D is TRBD1 or TRBD2 (6 bases each). CDR1 and CDR2 from the germline V gene are SQVTM and ANQGSEA. V was clipped by 5 bases and J by 5 bases, with 11 bases between them. This CDR3 comprises 12 residues. CDR3 loop: CSVTGGGDTQYF. DNA for the CDR3: TGCAGCGTTACCGGAGGGGGAGATACGCAGTATTTT.

J is TRBJ1-1 and V is TRBV15; D not certain. Germline-derived CDR1 and CDR2 are LNHNV and YYDKDF (reference sequence). The V end was cut by 0 bases, the J end by 0 bases, with 8 bases between. This CDR3 has 15 amino acids. The CDR3 DNA reads TGTGCCACCAGCAGAGATAAGGTCATGAACACTGAAGCTTTCTTT. This codes for CATSRDKVMNTEAFF. Based on the CDR3 plus reference TRBV15 and TRBJ1-1, the full variable domain is DAMVIQNPRYQVTQFGKPVTLSCSQTLNHNVMYWYQQKSSQAPKLLFHYYDKDFNNEADTPDNFQSRRPNTSFCFLDIRSPGLGDTAMYLCATSRDKVMNTEAFFGQGTRLTVV.

The chain has TRBV6-6 and TRBJ2-7, with 15 bases matching TRBD2. The CDR3 loop spans 15 amino acids. The germline gives CDR1 MNHNY, CDR2 SVGAGI (reference sequence). Losses at the gene ends were 5 bases for V and 6 bases for J; bases not matched to a gene: 5. The CDR3: CASSGGLAGGSEQYF. In DNA, the CDR3 is TGTGCCAGCAGTGGGGGACTAGCGGGGGGAAGCGAGCAGTACTTC.

The chain couples TRBV19 to TRBJ1-4, with D possibly matching TRBD1 (5 bases). Trimming took 6 bases from V and 7 from J, leaving 15 bases between them. In germline, CDR1 is LNHDA, CDR2 SQIVND (reference sequence). The CDR3 is made up of 14 amino acids. As DNA, the CDR3 is TGTGCCAGTAGCCAGGGTATGTCCGGTGAAAAACTGTTTTTT. It encodes CASSQGMSGEKLFF.

This rearrangement joins TRBV5-1 to TRBJ1-1, with D possibly matching TRBD1 (6 bases). With 6 bases removed from V and 5 bases from J, the gap between germline ends came to 20 bases. CDR3 size: 15 residues. Germline values: CDR1 SGHRS, CDR2 YFSETQ. The CDR3 bases are TGCGCCAGCACTCCAGGGGCCTCGGGCCCAACTGAAGCTTTCTTT. Residues: CASTPGASGPTEAFF. The full variable domain, rest sourced from reference TRBV5-1 and TRBJ1-1, is KAGVTQTPRYLIKTRGQQVTLSCSPISGHRSVSWYQQTPGQGLQFLFEYFSETQRNKGNFPGRFSGRQFSNSRSEMNVSTLELGDSALYLCASTPGASGPTEAFFGQGTRLTVV.

On this clone: Other nucleotide sequences from this sample produce the same CDR3. This sequence joins TRBV19 and TRBJ2-2; 7 bases fit TRBD1. V was pared by 4 bases and J by 2 bases, with 1 base of the junction left unmatched. This CDR3 comprises 14 residues. Per the germline V gene, CDR1 is LNHDA and CDR2 is SQIVND (reference sequence). CDR3 protein: CASSRTGNTGELFF. DNA of the CDR3: TGTGCCAGTAGTAGGACAGGCAACACCGGGGAGCTGTTTTTT.

The CDR3 nucleotides read TGTGCCAGCAGCTTAGGAGGGAGGGCCCCCCAGACCCAGTACTTC. It is translated as CASSLGGRAPQTQYF. The chain joins TRBV7-2 to TRBJ2-5, with 7 bases identical to TRBD2. The V gene's germline CDR1 is SGHTA and CDR2 FQGNSA. Trimming took 1 base from V and 6 from J; bases not matched to a gene: 8. This CDR3 comprises 15 residues.

The genes are TRBV4-1 and TRBJ2-5; D possibly matches TRBD1 or TRBD2 (5 bases each). Trimming pared 2 bases from V and 5 bases from J, leaving 15 bases between. CDR1 is MGHRA and CDR2 is YSYEKL in the germline V gene. CDR3 length equals 15 residues. The CDR3 DNA is TGCGCCAGCAGCCAAACAGGACTCTTCGGGGAGACCCAGTACTTC. Translated: CASSQTGLFGETQYF.

This chain connects TRBV30 to TRBJ2-7, with 9 bases identical to TRBD1. Per the germline V gene, CDR1 is GTSNPN and CDR2 is SVGIG (reference sequence). The CDR3 spans 13 residues. V trimming: 4 bases; J trimming: 7 bases; junction bases outside the gene matches: 8. The CDR3 DNA is TGTGCCTGGAACGGACAGGGGCTTTGGGAGCAGTACTTC. This translates into CAWNGQGLWEQYF.

This clone was seen once. The J gene is TRBJ1-6, the V gene TRBV25-1; 7 bases are a match to TRBD1. Germline trimming cut 4 bases from V and 8 bases from J; bases unmatched to any gene: 8. Germline values: CDR1 MGHDK, CDR2 SYGVNS. The CDR3 contains 15 residues. CDR3 sequence reads: CASSGPGQLDSPLHF. CDR3 nucleotides: TGTGCCAGCAGTGGGCCGGGACAGCTTGATTCACCCCTCCACTTT.

About this clone itself: Other DNA sequences in this sample translate to the same CDR3. The chain carries TRBV7-2 and TRBJ1-5; D remains ambiguous. This CDR3 is built from 14 residues. V was pared by 1 base and J by 0 bases, with 4 bases between. The germline V gene has CDR1 SGHTA and CDR2 FQGNSA. This chain's CDR3 is CASSLGNSNQPQHF. In DNA, the CDR3 is TGTGCCAGCAGCTTAGGAAATAGCAATCAGCCCCAGCATTTT.

The rearrangement uses TRBV18 and TRBJ2-1, with a weak D call TRBD1 (7 bases). Deletions cut 5 bases from V and 9 bases from J, with 20 bases between. This CDR3 has 15 amino acids. Germline V gene lookup returns CDR1 KGHSH and CDR2 LQKENI. CDR3 nucleotides: TGTGCCAGCTCATCCCCCTGGGCAGGGGGGCGTGAGCAGTTCTTC. It translates to CASSSPWAGGREQFF.

This rearrangement joins TRBV5-1 to TRBJ1-5; D gene unclear. The CDR3 runs to 16 residues. V shed 1 base and J shed 0 bases, with 11 bases lying between them. Per the germline V gene, CDR1 is SGHRS and CDR2 is YFSETQ. CDR3: CASSLHGSNSNQPQHF. The CDR3 DNA is TGCGCCAGCAGCTTGCACGGATCCAATAGCAATCAGCCCCAGCATTTT.

J is TRBJ2-6 and V is TRBV5-6; 10 bases match TRBD2. V lost 1 base, J lost 0 bases, and 7 bases stayed unmatched. CDR1 is SGHDT, CDR2 YYEEEE, per germline. The CDR3 extends over 19 amino acids. The CDR3 is CASSLYLAGVSSGANVLTF. The CDR3, as DNA: TGTGCCAGCAGCTTGTACCTAGCGGGGGTTAGCTCTGGGGCCAACGTCCTGACTTTC. Drawing the rest from reference TRBV5-6 and TRBJ2-6, the complete variable domain is DAGVTQSPTHLIKTRGQQVTLRCSPKSGHDTVSWYQQALGQGPQFIFQYYEEEERQRGNFPDRFSGHQFPNYSSELNVNALLLGDSALYLCASSLYLAGVSSGANVLTFGAGSRLTVL.

The chain combines TRBV5-6 with TRBJ2-7; possibly TRBD1 for D (6 bases). The germline V and J ends were trimmed by 4 bases and 3 bases, with 14 bases remaining between them. CDR3 length equals 14 residues. Germline values: CDR1 SGHDT, CDR2 YYEEEE. CDR3 amino acids: CASSPDSRDYEQYF. The CDR3, as DNA: TGTGCCAGCAGCCCGGACAGTCGAGACTACGAGCAGTACTTC.

The chain combines TRBV19 with TRBJ2-1; D is possibly TRBD1 (5 bases). Trimming pared 0 bases from V and 9 bases from J, leaving 12 bases between. Per the germline V gene, CDR1 is LNHDA and CDR2 is SQIVND (reference sequence). This CDR3 has 14 amino acids. The CDR3 sequence is CASSIDPRQIEQFF. DNA for the CDR3: TGTGCCAGTAGTATAGATCCCCGACAGATTGAGCAGTTCTTC.

In the case of this clone: One junction end does not reproduce the germline sequence, and a read error may be involved. Additional DNA sequences in this sample encode the identical CDR3. The chain carries TRBV6-1 and TRBJ1-5; the D is unclear. Germline CDR1 is MNHNS and CDR2 is SASEGT. The CDR3 consists of 13 residues. CDR3 loop: CASSEAGNQPQHF. CDR3 DNA sequence: TGTGCCAGCAGCGAAGCCGGCAATCAGCCCCAGCATTTT.

The chain links TRBV5-1 to TRBJ2-7; maybe TRBD1 (6 bases). Between the trimmed V and J ends, which lost 1 base and 3 bases, there was a span of 8 bases. Germline CDR1 is SGHRS and CDR2 is YFSETQ. The CDR3 spans 13 residues. The CDR3 DNA follows: TGCGCCAGCAGCTTGAGACAGGACTACGAGCAGTACTTC. It translates to CASSLRQDYEQYF.

The rearrangement joins TRBV29-1 to TRBJ2-2; D tentatively fits TRBD1 or TRBD2 (6 bases each). Germline-derived CDR1 and CDR2 are SQVTM and ANQGSEA. With 3 bases removed from V and 7 bases from J, the gap between germline ends came to 9 bases. This CDR3 spans 12 amino acids. The DNA for the CDR3 is TGCAGCGTTGACGGGGGCGACGGGGAGCTGTTTTTT. Translating gives CSVDGGDGELFF.

The chain uses TRBV5-4 and TRBJ1-1; 10 bases agree with TRBD1. The CDR3 has 12 residues. The J segment lost 11 bases and the V segment lost 4 bases, leaving 5 bases of the junction unmatched. CDR1 is SGHNT, CDR2 YYREEE, per germline (reference sequence). This CDR3 is CASSLDRGQAFF. The DNA of the CDR3 is TGTGCCAGCAGCCTTGACAGGGGGCAGGCTTTCTTT.

V gene TRBV4-3 combines with J gene TRBJ2-5; TRBD2 matches at 9 bases. Germline V gives CDR1 LGHNA, CDR2 YSLEER. With V trimmed by 0 bases and J by 3 bases, 8 bases remained unmatched. CDR3 length: 17 amino acids. The CDR3 here is CASSQDGVLAGEETQYF. CDR3 DNA: TGCGCCAGCAGCCAAGATGGGGTATTAGCGGGAGAAGAGACCCAGTACTTC.

V usage is TRBV18 and J usage is TRBJ2-2, with D possibly TRBD1 on 6 matching bases. The CDR3 spans 16 residues. Germline CDR1 reads KGHSH; CDR2 reads LQKENI. Between the trimmed V and J ends, which lost 1 base and 7 bases, there was a span of 16 bases. The CDR3 sequence: CASSPREGGPFGELFF. CDR3 nucleotide sequence: TGTGCCAGCTCACCACGGGAAGGGGGTCCGTTCGGGGAGCTGTTTTTT.

This clone is a singleton in its sample. The chain employs TRBV27 and TRBJ1-5; D is ambiguous. Germline CDR1 reads MNHEY; CDR2 reads SMNVEV (reference sequence). V was clipped by 6 bases and J by 3 bases, with 9 bases between them. There are 13 residues in the CDR3. CDR3 DNA: TGTGCCAGCAGCCCTGCATACAATCAGCCCCAGCATTTT. Encoded protein: CASSPAYNQPQHF.